This T cell receptor beta chain was found in a study of human T cells and chemical hapten exposure. Study information: TCR yields per sample varied, mainly owing to small pooled library volume differences. Study-level findings and limits: The number of TCRs over 1 in 1000 frequency stayed unchanged after DPC.

The CDR3 has 18 residues. From germline, CDR1 is MNHEY and CDR2 SVGEGT. Trimming removed 10 bases at V and 2 bases at J, with 28 bases between. Per the study methods: Per sample, the median was around 100,000 TCRs, with values from around 20,000 to 690,000. TCRdb re-analysed the 5' RACE reads in MiXCR, keeping a single row per CDR3 protein. TCRdb's processing, not the authors' own work, is the source of the V and J calls. The data hold more than 60,000 distinct CDR3 sequences, with roughly 15% observed a single time. Worth noting for this clonotype: Its antigen is currently unknown.

The authors extracted total RNA from unfractionated whole blood. The chain joins TRBV6-2 or TRBV6-3 to TRBJ2-3, with D possibly being TRBD2 (5 bases). The receptor was isolated from a female donor in good health. CDR3 region: CATASFFQARGDTDTQYF. CDR3 bases: TGTGCCACCGCATCTTTTTTTCAGGCCCGGGGAGACACAGATACGCAGTATTTT.